This entry lists 27 T cell receptor beta chains sequenced from one sample in a study of shared T cell receptors in the human thymus. Sequencing used immunoSEQ multiplex PCR; TCRdb keeps in-frame clones, though not all of them. The table has about 500,000 clones, 78% seen once. Separately, the same data were catalogued under a study of human thymus T cells.

Material: thymocytes. The receptors stem from a boy in the first two years of life with a congenital heart defect.

This chain joins TRBV12-1 and TRBJ2-5; the DNA was not used to check the table's D call, TRBD1. TRBV12-1 is marked as a pseudogene. The CDR3 consists of 17 residues. CDR3 residues: CASSFEGATGGQETQYF. The CDR3 DNA is TGTGCCAGCAGCTTTGAGGGGGCGACAGGGGGGCAGGAGACCCAGTACTTC.

This chain links TRBV10-3 with TRBJ1-1; D is uncertain. V lost 0 bases to trimming and J lost 0 bases, with 11 bases between them. The CDR3 is 16 amino acids. CDR1 and CDR2 from the germline V gene are ENHRY and SYGVKD. CDR3 coding DNA: TGTGCCATCAGTGAGTCGTGGAGGGTTATGAACACTGAAGCTTTCTTT. Translated: CAISESWRVMNTEAFF.

This sequence joins TRBV13 and TRBJ2-3; 11 bases fit TRBD2. The CDR3 is made up of 17 amino acids. Germline V gives CDR1 PRHDT, CDR2 FYEKMQ (reference sequence). The V gene end was trimmed by 5 bases and the J gene end by 2 bases; junction bases not matched to a gene: 9. CDR3 region: CASSPLTSGAYTDTQYF. The CDR3, as DNA: TGTGCCAGCAGCCCCCTGACTAGCGGGGCCTACACAGATACGCAGTATTTT.

J is TRBJ2-1 and V is TRBV5-1; no reliable D call. The CDR3 covers 16 residues. Trimming removed 3 bases from V and 2 bases from J, with 15 bases in between. CDR1 is SGHRS, CDR2 YFSETQ, per germline. The CDR3 region is CASSSRTSEAYNEQFF. In DNA, the CDR3 is TGCGCCAGCAGCTCGCGAACCAGCGAAGCCTACAATGAGCAGTTCTTC.

This clone has a handful of counts. The rearrangement uses TRBV30 and TRBJ2-3, with 14 bases lining up with TRBD2. The CDR3 extends over 13 amino acids. Germline V gene sequence: CDR1 GTSNPN, CDR2 SVGIG (reference sequence). The CDR3 region has the DNA TGTGCGAAGGGACTAGCGGGAGCCGATACGCAGTATTTT. Residues: CAKGLAGADTQYF.

The J gene is TRBJ2-7, the V gene TRBV30, with 7 bases aligning to TRBD2. Germline assignment: CDR1 GTSNPN and CDR2 SVGIG (reference sequence). This CDR3 contains 14 residues. Losses at the gene ends were 5 bases for V and 0 bases for J; bases not matched to a gene: 7. The CDR3 DNA is TGTGCCTGGGTGCCCAAGCGGGACTCCTACGAGCAGTACTTC. Translating gives CAWVPKRDSYEQYF.

The table lists this clone with a few counts. The V and J genes are TRBV4-3 and TRBJ2-5; TRBD1 matches at 10 bases. The length of the CDR3 is 14 residues. The germline V gene has CDR1 LGHNA and CDR2 YSLEER. Trimming at V came to 4 bases and at J to 5 bases, leaving 4 bases not matched to a gene. The CDR3 sequence: CASSPDRGRETQYF. In DNA form, the CDR3 reads TGCGCCAGCAGCCCGGACAGGGGGAGGGAGACCCAGTACTTC.

The CDR3 sequence: CASSLTAGPYTGELFF. The CDR3 DNA reads TGTGCCAGCAGCTTGACGGCGGGGCCCTACACCGGGGAGCTGTTTTTT. The chain recombines TRBV5-6 with TRBJ2-2, with a possible D match to TRBD2 (6 bases). Germline CDR1 reads SGHDT; CDR2 reads YYEEEE. This CDR3 has 16 amino acids. Trimming cost V 1 base and J 3 bases, with 13 bases left between them. The full variable domain, with the rest looked up from reference TRBV5-6 and TRBJ2-2, is DAGVTQSPTHLIKTRGQQVTLRCSPKSGHDTVSWYQQALGQGPQFIFQYYEEEERQRGNFPDRFSGHQFPNYSSELNVNALLLGDSALYLCASSLTAGPYTGELFFGEGSRLTVL.

The rearrangement uses TRBV28 and TRBJ2-2, with unresolved D. Trimming took off 3 bases at V and 4 bases at J, with 9 bases between the two ends. In germline, CDR1 is MDHEN, CDR2 SYDVKM. The CDR3 contains 14 residues. The CDR3 loop reads CASSFGVLTGELFF. For the CDR3, the DNA is TGTGCCAGCAGTTTTGGAGTTCTCACCGGGGAGCTGTTTTTT.

The chain employs TRBV10-2 and TRBJ2-3; D not resolved. Deletions cut 7 bases from V and 1 base from J, with 15 bases between. The length of the CDR3 is 15 residues. CDR1 is WSHSY, CDR2 SAAADI, per germline. CDR3 sequence: CASTHGSPCTDTQYF. The DNA for the CDR3 is TGCGCCAGCACTCACGGGTCCCCCTGCACAGATACGCAGTATTTT.

V usage is TRBV5-4 and J usage is TRBJ1-1, with 10 bases identical to TRBD1. CDR1 is SGHNT, CDR2 YYREEE, per germline (reference sequence). J was trimmed by 2 bases and V by 4 bases; bases with no gene match: 8. The CDR3 loop spans 16 amino acids. The CDR3 sequence is CASSRDRGQKNTEAFF. In DNA form, the CDR3 reads TGTGCCAGCAGCCGGGACAGGGGTCAGAAAAACACTGAAGCTTTCTTT.

The V call is TRBV5-6, the J call TRBJ2-7; TRBD1 might be the D (6 bases). The CDR3 loop spans 14 amino acids. V dropped 0 bases and J dropped 6 bases, with 13 bases sitting between them. Looked up from germline, CDR1 is SGHDT and CDR2 is YYEEEE. DNA of the CDR3: TGTGCCAGCAGCTTGGGGGGGCGTACGGCCGAGCAGTACTTC. Residues: CASSLGGRTAEQYF.

The chain recombines TRBV14 with TRBJ2-1, with TRBD2 identical over 13 bases. CDR1 and CDR2 (germline): SGHDN, FVKESK. The CDR3 length is 17 residues. The trim removed 1 base at V and 8 bases at J, leaving 8 bases unmatched. CDR3 coding DNA: TGTGCCAGCAGCCAAGCACTAGCGGGAGGGCCCTTCGATGAGCAGTTCTTC. It is translated as CASSQALAGGPFDEQFF. Filled out from reference TRBV14 and TRBJ2-1, the complete variable domain reads EAGVTQFPSHSVIEKGQTVTLRCDPISGHDNLYWYRRVMGKEIKFLLHFVKESKQDESGMPNNRFLAERTGGTYSTLKVQPAELEDSGVYFCASSQALAGGPFDEQFFGPGTRLTVL.

A few counts support this clone. CDR3 sequence (DNA): TGTGCTAGTCCCGGGGGAGGACAGGCTCCTCGTGGCTACACCTTC. Translating gives CASPGGGQAPRGYTF. The rearrangement links TRBV12-5 to TRBJ1-2; 7 bases map to TRBD1. J lost 7 bases, V lost 8 bases, and 16 bases had no gene match. The CDR3 has 15 amino acids. Germline CDR1 and CDR2: LGHNT and FRNRAP.

The V and J genes are TRBV29-1 and TRBJ2-3; 7 nucleotides match TRBD2. CDR3 length: 16 residues. Trimming took 6 bases from V and 2 from J; bases not matched to a gene: 14. Germline values: CDR1 SQVTM, CDR2 ANQGSEA. The CDR3 loop is CSVVGGEPTFTDTQYF. The CDR3 region has the DNA TGCAGCGTGGTTGGGGGGGAACCGACTTTCACAGATACGCAGTATTTT.

This clone was detected a few times. The rearrangement links TRBV28 to TRBJ2-1; 9 positions match TRBD1. With V trimmed by 4 bases and J by 7 bases, 17 bases remained unmatched. The CDR3 extends over 18 amino acids. CDR1 and CDR2 (germline): MDHEN, SYDVKM. The CDR3 nucleotides are TGTGCCAGCAGTTACCACAAACGTCCGGGACAGGGCAGGAATGAGCAGTTCTTC. Translated, it gives CASSYHKRPGQGRNEQFF.

The chain joins TRBV21-1 to TRBJ1-5; the table's TRBD1 call for D was not verified on the DNA. TRBV21-1 is labeled a pseudogene. The length of the CDR3 is 15 residues. The CDR3 is CASSKQGISNQPQHF. The DNA for the CDR3 is TGTGCCAGCAGCAAACAGGGAATTTCCAATCAGCCCCAGCATTTT.

The gene calls are TRBV4-3 and TRBJ2-6; D remains ambiguous. The length of the CDR3 is 17 residues. CDR1 and CDR2 from the germline V gene are LGHNA and YSLEER. The V end was cut by 0 bases, the J end by 0 bases, with 9 bases between. In DNA, the CDR3 is TGCGCCAGCAGCCAAGATGCGGAACCCTCTGGGGCCAACGTCCTGACTTTC. This translates into CASSQDAEPSGANVLTF.

This clone has a handful of counts. The rearrangement joins TRBV5-6 to TRBJ2-3; possible D gene TRBD2, 5 bases. Germline loops: CDR1 SGHDT, CDR2 YYEEEE. The CDR3 sequence is 14 residues long. Deletions cut 4 bases from V and 0 bases from J, with 9 bases between. CDR3 DNA sequence: TGTGCCAGCAGCCTAAGGACTAGCACAGATACGCAGTATTTT. It codes for CASSLRTSTDTQYF. Based on the CDR3 plus reference TRBV5-6 and TRBJ2-3, the full variable domain is DAGVTQSPTHLIKTRGQQVTLRCSPKSGHDTVSWYQQALGQGPQFIFQYYEEEERQRGNFPDRFSGHQFPNYSSELNVNALLLGDSALYLCASSLRTSTDTQYFGPGTRLTVL.

The V call is TRBV6-1, the J call TRBJ1-4; perhaps TRBD1 as D (5 bases). The CDR3 is 15 residues long. Germline loops: CDR1 MNHNS, CDR2 SASEGT. Trimming removed 8 bases from V and 4 bases from J, with 17 bases in between. DNA of the CDR3: TGTGCCAGCGCCCCGCCTTTAGGGGTTAATGAAAAACTGTTTTTT. Translated: CASAPPLGVNEKLFF.

Points on this clone: Other nucleotide sequences from this sample produce the same CDR3. The chain carries TRBV30 and TRBJ2-5; a weak D match, TRBD2 (6 bases). The CDR3 is 14 amino acids. V was trimmed by 0 bases and J by 2 bases, leaving 10 bases between them. Germline-derived CDR1 and CDR2 are GTSNPN and SVGIG (reference sequence). CDR3: CAWSVGGVQETQYF. The DNA of the CDR3 is TGTGCCTGGAGTGTAGGAGGGGTTCAAGAGACCCAGTACTTC. Filled out from reference TRBV30 and TRBJ2-5, the complete variable domain reads SQTIHQWPATLVQPVGSPLSLECTVEGTSNPNLYWYRQAAGRGLQLLFYSVGIGQISSEVPQNLSASRPQDRQFILSSKKLLLSDSGFYLCAWSVGGVQETQYFGPGTRLLVL.

This clone was counted once. J is TRBJ2-7 and V is TRBV11-3, with D hard to call. This CDR3 comprises 14 residues. V lost 3 bases, J lost 2 bases, and 11 bases lay in between. Germline V gives CDR1 SGHNT, CDR2 YENEEA. The CDR3 sequence: CASSFRLVPYEQYF. The CDR3 coding sequence is TGTGCCAGCAGCTTCCGGTTAGTCCCCTACGAGCAGTACTTC.

This rearrangement joins TRBV10-3 to TRBJ2-5; tentatively, D is TRBD1 (6 bases). In germline, CDR1 is ENHRY, CDR2 SYGVKD. V lost 4 bases to trimming and J lost 1 base, with 10 bases between them. This CDR3 contains 14 residues. This CDR3 reads CAISATGFQETQYF. Written as DNA, the CDR3 is TGTGCCATCAGTGCAACAGGGTTCCAAGAGACCCAGTACTTC.

The chain links TRBV6-1 to TRBJ2-5; 10 nucleotides agree with TRBD1. The length of the CDR3 is 14 residues. After removal of 6 bases from V and 5 bases from J, the junction contained 6 bases not matched to a gene. Germline CDR1 and CDR2: MNHNS and SASEGT. The CDR3: CASRLTGGAETQYF. The DNA of the CDR3 is TGTGCCAGCAGGCTGACAGGGGGCGCGGAGACCCAGTACTTC.

The V gene is TRBV5-4, the J gene TRBJ2-5, with 11 bases identical to TRBD2. Germline CDR1 is SGHNT and CDR2 is YYREEE (reference sequence). The CDR3 contains 19 residues. V gave up 0 bases and J gave up 1 base; unmatched junction bases: 11. The CDR3 DNA reads as TGTGCCAGCAGCTTGGCTTACCCGGGACTAGCGGAACTCCAAGAGACCCAGTACTTC. It encodes CASSLAYPGLAELQETQYF.

This sequence joins TRBV7-9 and TRBJ2-3, with 10 bases identical to TRBD1. This CDR3 contains 16 residues. V gave up 4 bases and J gave up 2 bases; unmatched junction bases: 6. CDR1 SEHNR and CDR2 FQNEAQ come from the germline V gene (reference sequence). CDR3 DNA sequence: TGTGCCAGCAGCTCCCCGACAGGGGGCATCACAGATACGCAGTATTTT. This gives the protein CASSSPTGGITDTQYF. Supplemented by reference TRBV7-9 and TRBJ2-3, the full variable domain reads DTGVSQNPRHKITKRGQNVTFRCDPISEHNRLYWYRQTLGQGPEFLTYFQNEAQLEKSRLLSDRFSAERPKGSFSTLEIQRTEQGDSAMYLCASSSPTGGITDTQYFGPGTRLTVL.

The rearrangement links TRBV15 to TRBJ2-1; TRBD1 might be the D (5 bases). Germline lookup yields CDR1 LNHNV and CDR2 YYDKDF (reference sequence). V was cut by 1 base and J by 6 bases, with 19 bases left in between. This CDR3 contains 17 residues. The CDR3 sequence is CATSRAAQGPSGNEQFF. For the CDR3, the DNA is TGTGCCACCAGCAGAGCCGCCCAGGGCCCCTCTGGCAATGAGCAGTTCTTC.